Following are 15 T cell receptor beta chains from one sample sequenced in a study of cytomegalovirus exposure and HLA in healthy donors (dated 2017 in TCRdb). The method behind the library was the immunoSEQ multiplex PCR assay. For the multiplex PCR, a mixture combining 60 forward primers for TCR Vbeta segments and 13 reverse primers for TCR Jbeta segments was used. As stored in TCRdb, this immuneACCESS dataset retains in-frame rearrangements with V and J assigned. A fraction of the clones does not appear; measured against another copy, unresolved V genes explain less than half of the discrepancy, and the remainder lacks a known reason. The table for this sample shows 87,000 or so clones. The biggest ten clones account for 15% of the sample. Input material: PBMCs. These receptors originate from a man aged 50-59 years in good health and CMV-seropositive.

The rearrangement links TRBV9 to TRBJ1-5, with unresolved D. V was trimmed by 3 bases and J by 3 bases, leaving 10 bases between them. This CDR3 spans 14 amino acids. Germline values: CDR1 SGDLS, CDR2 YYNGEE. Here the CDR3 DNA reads TGTGCCAGCAGCGCGCAGGCGTCCAATCAGCCCCAGCATTTT. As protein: CASSAQASNQPQHF.

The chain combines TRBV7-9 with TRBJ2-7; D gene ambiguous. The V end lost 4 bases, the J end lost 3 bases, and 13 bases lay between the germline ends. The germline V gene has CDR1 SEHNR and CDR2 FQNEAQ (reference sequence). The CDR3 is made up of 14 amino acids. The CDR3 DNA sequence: TGTGCCAGCAGCTATCTGGGCCCTCACTACGAGCAGTACTTC. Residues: CASSYLGPHYEQYF.

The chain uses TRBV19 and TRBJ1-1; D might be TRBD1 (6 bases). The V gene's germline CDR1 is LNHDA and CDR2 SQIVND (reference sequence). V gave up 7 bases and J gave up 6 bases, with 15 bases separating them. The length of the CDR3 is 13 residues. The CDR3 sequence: CASTIDRPAEAFF. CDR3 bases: TGTGCCAGTACGATCGACAGGCCCGCTGAAGCTTTCTTT.

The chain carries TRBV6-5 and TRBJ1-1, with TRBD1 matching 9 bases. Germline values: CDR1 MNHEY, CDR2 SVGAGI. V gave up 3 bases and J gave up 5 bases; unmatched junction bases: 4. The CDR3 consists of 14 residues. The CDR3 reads CASSYRTGVTEAFF. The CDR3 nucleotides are TGTGCCAGCAGTTATCGGACAGGGGTGACTGAAGCTTTCTTT.

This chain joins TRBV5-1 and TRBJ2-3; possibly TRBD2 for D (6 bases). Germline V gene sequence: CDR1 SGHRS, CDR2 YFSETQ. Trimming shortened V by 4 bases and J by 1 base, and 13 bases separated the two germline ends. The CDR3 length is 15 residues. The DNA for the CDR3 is TGCGCCAGCAGCGGGCGGGACCCACGCACAGATACGCAGTATTTT. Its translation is CASSGRDPRTDTQYF.

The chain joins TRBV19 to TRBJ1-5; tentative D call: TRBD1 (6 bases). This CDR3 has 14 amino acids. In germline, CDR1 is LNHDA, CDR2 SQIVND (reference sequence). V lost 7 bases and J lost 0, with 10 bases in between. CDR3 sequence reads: CASMDSYSNQPQHF. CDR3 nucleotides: TGTGCCAGTATGGACAGTTATAGCAATCAGCCCCAGCATTTT.

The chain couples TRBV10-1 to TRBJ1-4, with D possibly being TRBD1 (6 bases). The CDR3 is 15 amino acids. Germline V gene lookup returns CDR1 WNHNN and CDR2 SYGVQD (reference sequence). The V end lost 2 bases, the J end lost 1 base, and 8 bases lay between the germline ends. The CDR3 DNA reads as TGCGCCAGCAGTGAGGGCAGGGGAACTAATGAAAAACTGTTTTTT. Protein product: CASSEGRGTNEKLFF.

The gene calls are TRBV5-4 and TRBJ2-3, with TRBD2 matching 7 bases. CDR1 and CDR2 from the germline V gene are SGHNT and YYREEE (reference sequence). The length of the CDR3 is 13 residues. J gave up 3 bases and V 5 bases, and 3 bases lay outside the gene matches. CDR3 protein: CASRGLNTDTQYF. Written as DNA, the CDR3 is TGTGCCAGCAGGGGACTAAATACAGATACGCAGTATTTT.

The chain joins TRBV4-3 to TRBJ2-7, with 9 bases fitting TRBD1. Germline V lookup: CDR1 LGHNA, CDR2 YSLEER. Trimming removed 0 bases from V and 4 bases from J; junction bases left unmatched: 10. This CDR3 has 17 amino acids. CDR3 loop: CASSQDPVGQGGYEQYF. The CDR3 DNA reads TGCGCCAGCAGCCAAGATCCCGTGGGACAGGGAGGGTACGAGCAGTACTTC.

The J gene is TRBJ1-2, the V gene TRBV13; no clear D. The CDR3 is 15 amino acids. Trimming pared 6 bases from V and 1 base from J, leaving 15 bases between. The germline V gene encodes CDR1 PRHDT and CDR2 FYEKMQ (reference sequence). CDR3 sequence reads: CASRPNSLSNYGYTF. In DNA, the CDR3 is TGTGCCAGCAGACCGAATAGTCTTAGTAACTATGGCTACACCTTC.

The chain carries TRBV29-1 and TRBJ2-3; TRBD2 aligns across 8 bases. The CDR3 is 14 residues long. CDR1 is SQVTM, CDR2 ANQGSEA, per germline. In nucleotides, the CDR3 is TGCAGTCACAGGGTCGGGGGGGGCACAGATACGCAGTATTTT. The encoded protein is CSHRVGGGTDTQYF.

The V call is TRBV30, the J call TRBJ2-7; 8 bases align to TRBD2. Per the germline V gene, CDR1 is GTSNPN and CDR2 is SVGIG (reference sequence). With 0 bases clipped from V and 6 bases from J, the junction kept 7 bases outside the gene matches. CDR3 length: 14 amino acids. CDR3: CAWSVSGSGCEQYF. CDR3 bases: TGTGCCTGGAGTGTCAGCGGGAGCGGTTGCGAGCAGTACTTC.

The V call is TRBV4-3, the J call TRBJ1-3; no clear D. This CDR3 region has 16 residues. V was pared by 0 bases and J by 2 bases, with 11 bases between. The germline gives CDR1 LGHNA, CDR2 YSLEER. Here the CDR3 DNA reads TGCGCCAGCAGCCAAGATTATACTGGAGCTGGAAACACCATATATTTT. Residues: CASSQDYTGAGNTIYF.

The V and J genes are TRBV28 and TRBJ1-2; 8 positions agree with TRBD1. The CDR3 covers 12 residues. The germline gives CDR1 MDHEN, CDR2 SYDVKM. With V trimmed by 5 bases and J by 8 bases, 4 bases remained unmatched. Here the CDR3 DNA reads TGTGCCAGCAGTCGGCAGGGGGCAGGCTACACCTTC. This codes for CASSRQGAGYTF.

This chain's CDR3 is CASSSGRGNGETQYF. CDR3 coding DNA: TGCGCCAGCAGCTCGGGGAGGGGAAATGGAGAGACCCAGTACTTC. J is TRBJ2-5 and V is TRBV5-1; 7 positions agree with TRBD2. Germline lookup yields CDR1 SGHRS and CDR2 YFSETQ. This CDR3 region has 15 residues. The trim removed 3 bases at V and 4 bases at J, leaving 9 bases unmatched.